A single sample gave rise to the 29 T cell receptor beta chains below, sequenced in a study of cytomegalovirus exposure and HLA in healthy donors. A multiplex PCR was run with 60 Vbeta primers and 13 Jbeta primers. Here immunoSEQ multiplex PCR was the method, and the copy in TCRdb shows in-frame clones only, minus some. The repertoire has over 90,000 clones, 64% of them found once; the top ten carry roughly 3.2%. The sample consisted of PBMCs. The receptors stem from a man aged 55-75 years in good health and CMV-seronegative.

The rearrangement links TRBV5-6 to TRBJ2-1, with D perhaps TRBD2 (6 bases). Germline V gene sequence: CDR1 SGHDT, CDR2 YYEEEE. V dropped 7 bases and J dropped 0 bases, with 14 bases sitting between them. The CDR3 is made up of 15 amino acids. For the CDR3, the DNA is TGTGCCAGCTTGGAGGGACTGAGCTCCTACAATGAGCAGTTCTTC. It is translated as CASLEGLSSYNEQFF.

The rearrangement links TRBV6-1 to TRBJ2-1; 7 bases line up with TRBD1. Germline V CDR1 and CDR2: MNHNS, SASEGT. J lost 1 base, V lost 1 base, and 16 bases had no gene match. The CDR3 sequence is 20 residues long. CDR3 sequence reads: CASSEGKGGGSISSYNEQFF. The CDR3 DNA follows: TGTGCCAGCAGTGAAGGGAAAGGGGGCGGTTCGATTTCATCCTACAATGAGCAGTTCTTC.

This clone was seen a few times. The chain combines TRBV10-2 with TRBJ1-5; possible D gene TRBD1, 5 bases. V lost 7 bases and J lost 7, with 17 bases in between. Germline V lookup: CDR1 WSHSY, CDR2 SAAADI. The CDR3 covers 14 residues. The CDR3, as DNA: TGCGCCAGCACCCCTTTGGAGGGGAGCCAGCCCCAGCATTTT. Its translation: CASTPLEGSQPQHF.

This clone was seen more than once but under ten times. This rearrangement joins TRBV19 to TRBJ2-1; 15 bases are a match to TRBD2. Germline V lookup: CDR1 LNHDA, CDR2 SQIVND (reference sequence). J gave up 0 bases and V 3 bases, and 6 bases lay outside the gene matches. The length of the CDR3 is 19 residues. The chain's CDR3 is CASSMEGLAGGSSYNEQFF. The CDR3 DNA sequence: TGTGCCAGTAGTATGGAGGGACTAGCGGGGGGAAGCTCCTACAATGAGCAGTTCTTC. Variable domain in full (rest from reference TRBV19 and TRBJ2-1): DGGITQSPKYLFRKEGQNVTLSCEQNLNHDAMYWYRQDPGQGLRLIYYSQIVNDFQKGDIAEGYSVSREKKESFPLTVTSAQKNPTAFYLCASSMEGLAGGSSYNEQFFGPGTRLTVL.

This sequence joins TRBV11-2 and TRBJ1-4; D gene uncertain. The V end was cut by 8 bases, the J end by 0 bases, with 10 bases between. This CDR3 has 14 amino acids. The germline gives CDR1 SGHAT, CDR2 FQNNGV. CDR3 bases: TGTGCCAGCTCCCTAGGTCCAACTAATGAAAAACTGTTTTTT. Protein sequence: CASSLGPTNEKLFF.

The chain links TRBV13 to TRBJ1-2; 7 positions agree with TRBD1. V shed 5 bases and J 4 bases; nucleotides not matched to a gene: 4. CDR3 length equals 13 residues. The germline V gene encodes CDR1 PRHDT and CDR2 FYEKMQ (reference sequence). CDR3 sequence: CASSPGTAYGYTF. CDR3 coding DNA: TGTGCCAGCAGCCCCGGGACAGCCTATGGCTACACCTTC. The full variable domain, with the rest looked up from reference TRBV13 and TRBJ1-2, is AAGVIQSPRHLIKEKRETATLKCYPIPRHDTVYWYQQGPGQDPQFLISFYEKMQSDKGSIPDRFSAQQFSDYHSELNMSSLELGDSALYFCASSPGTAYGYTFGSGTRLTVV.

A few counts support this clone. V and J are TRBV4-2 and TRBJ2-2; 11 bases line up with TRBD2. The CDR3 runs 15 residues. The germline V gene encodes CDR1 LGHNA and CDR2 YNFKEQ. Trimming took 5 bases from V and 7 from J; bases not matched to a gene: 6. In DNA, the CDR3 is TGTGCCAGCAGCAATAGCGGGAGGGCCATCGGGGAGCTGTTTTTT. Its translation: CASSNSGRAIGELFF.

The V and J genes are TRBV7-3 and TRBJ1-1, with D perhaps matching TRBD1 (6 bases). V was shortened by 0 bases and J by 3 bases, with 11 bases between the two germline ends. The CDR3 is made up of 15 amino acids. Germline CDR1 reads SGHTA; CDR2 reads FQGTGA. CDR3 region: CASSLTNRVDTEAFF. The CDR3 DNA follows: TGTGCCAGCAGCTTAACGAACAGGGTCGACACTGAAGCTTTCTTT.

The chain recombines TRBV5-1 with TRBJ1-2; D is perhaps TRBD1 (6 bases). This CDR3 contains 14 residues. Germline loops: CDR1 SGHRS, CDR2 YFSETQ. V gave up 1 base and J gave up 4 bases, with 11 bases separating them. The CDR3 coding sequence is TGCGCCAGCAGCTTGACAGGGATATTCTATGGCTACACCTTC. It yields the protein CASSLTGIFYGYTF.

The rearrangement joins TRBV5-6 to TRBJ2-1; D uncertain. The CDR3 totals 14 residues. The germline V gene encodes CDR1 SGHDT and CDR2 YYEEEE. V was trimmed by 0 bases and J by 5 bases, leaving 9 bases between them. This CDR3 is CASSLVGRNNEQFF. CDR3 DNA: TGTGCCAGCAGCTTGGTGGGCAGGAACAATGAGCAGTTCTTC.

The rearrangement joins TRBV19 to TRBJ1-1, with TRBD1 matching 7 bases. CDR1 is LNHDA, CDR2 SQIVND, per germline (reference sequence). The CDR3 extends over 13 amino acids. V dropped 7 bases and J dropped 1; count of bases not matched to a gene: 3. The CDR3 nucleotides read TGTGCCAGTACCTGGGACAGGAACACTGAAGCTTTCTTT. This sequence encodes CASTWDRNTEAFF. Using reference TRBV19 and TRBJ1-1 for the parts outside the CDR3, the full variable domain is DGGITQSPKYLFRKEGQNVTLSCEQNLNHDAMYWYRQDPGQGLRLIYYSQIVNDFQKGDIAEGYSVSREKKESFPLTVTSAQKNPTAFYLCASTWDRNTEAFFGQGTRLTVV.

V usage is TRBV30 and J usage is TRBJ2-3; D might be TRBD2 (5 bases). CDR1 is GTSNPN, CDR2 SVGIG, per germline (reference sequence). The CDR3 contains 13 residues. V lost 1 base, J lost 0 bases, and 5 bases lay in between. The CDR3 here is CAWSAGSTDTQYF. As DNA, the CDR3 is TGTGCCTGGAGTGCGGGAAGCACAGATACGCAGTATTTT.

This rearrangement joins TRBV5-4 to TRBJ2-7; 10 bases match TRBD1. The germline V gene has CDR1 SGHNT and CDR2 YYREEE (reference sequence). V lost 3 bases and J lost 4; bases outside the gene matches: 7. The CDR3 consists of 15 residues. CDR3 loop: CASSSERTGGYEQYF. CDR3 nucleotides: TGTGCCAGCAGCTCCGAAAGGACAGGGGGATACGAGCAGTACTTC.

This clone was detected a few times. This chain uses TRBV6-5 with TRBJ2-4, with D perhaps TRBD1 (7 bases). Trimming shortened V by 6 bases and J by 0 bases, and 12 bases separated the two germline ends. The CDR3 has 15 residues. Per the germline V gene, CDR1 is MNHEY and CDR2 is SVGAGI. CDR3 sequence: CASRRQGGAKNIQYF. CDR3 coding DNA: TGTGCCAGCAGACGTCAGGGGGGAGCCAAAAACATTCAGTACTTC.

This clone was observed a handful of times. V and J are TRBV9 and TRBJ2-1; TRBD1 agrees at 8 bases. Per the germline V gene, CDR1 is SGDLS and CDR2 is YYNGEE. The V and J ends lost 0 bases and 9 bases, in that order; junction bases with no gene match: 14. This CDR3 has 17 residues. The CDR3 bases are TGTGCCAGCAGCGTAGCCCTGTCAGGGGGCGGTTCGGGTGAGCAGTTCTTC. This encodes CASSVALSGGGSGEQFF.

V and J are TRBV10-2 and TRBJ2-5; D call uncertain. The J call may be incorrect, as the DNA end agrees better with TRBJ2-7. Germline assignment: CDR1 WSHSY and CDR2 SAAADI. This CDR3 comprises 14 residues. CDR3 sequence (DNA): TGCGCCAGCAGTGAACGACCGGACTCCTACGAGCAGTACTTC. This sequence encodes CASSERPDSYEQYF.

As for this clone: A read error may account for a junction end that differs from germline. Other DNA sequences from this sample encode an identical CDR3 as well. The chain recombines TRBV5-4 with TRBJ2-1, with TRBD2 identical over 13 bases. Per germline, CDR1 SGHNT and CDR2 YYREEE (reference sequence). This CDR3 contains 16 residues. The chain's CDR3 is CASRPTSGRAIDEQFF. The DNA for the CDR3 is TGCGCCAGCAGGCCTACTAGCGGGAGGGCCATCGATGAGCAGTTCTTC.

The chain links TRBV7-2 to TRBJ1-1, with D unresolved. CDR1 and CDR2 from the germline V gene are SGHTA and FQGNSA. V lost 5 bases and J lost 6, with 10 bases in between. This CDR3 comprises 12 residues. The CDR3 sequence is CASSTSVPEAFF. CDR3 nucleotide sequence: TGTGCCAGCAGCACCTCAGTTCCTGAAGCTTTCTTT.

The chain recombines TRBV29-1 with TRBJ2-1; the D gene is possibly TRBD2 (6 bases). The CDR3 runs to 13 residues. The germline V gene has CDR1 SQVTM and CDR2 ANQGSEA. V lost 1 base, J lost 6 bases, and 10 bases lay in between. CDR3 region: CSVEAVGGNEQFF. CDR3 in DNA: TGCAGCGTTGAAGCGGTCGGGGGCAATGAGCAGTTCTTC.

This clone occurred once. The chain couples TRBV6-5 to TRBJ1-1; D remains unclear. Germline values: CDR1 MNHEY, CDR2 SVGAGI. V shed 7 bases and J shed 4 bases, with 19 bases lying between them. CDR3 length: 15 amino acids. The CDR3, as DNA: TGTGCCAGCACCCTCGGAGGTCCTGGGAGCACTGAAGCTTTCTTT. This translates into CASTLGGPGSTEAFF.

The rearrangement links TRBV9 to TRBJ2-1, with 8 nucleotides matching TRBD2. The CDR3 sequence is 13 residues long. Losses at the gene ends were 4 bases for V and 8 bases for J; bases not matched to a gene: 5. Germline CDR1 SGDLS, CDR2 YYNGEE. The CDR3: CASSPRSGDEQFF. CDR3 sequence (DNA): TGTGCCAGCAGCCCCCGTAGCGGGGATGAGCAGTTCTTC.

DNA for the CDR3: TGTGCCAGCAGACGTGTCAGTGGTGGCAATCAGCCCCAGCATTTT. Translated, it gives CASRRVSGGNQPQHF. The chain employs TRBV6-5 and TRBJ1-5, with D uncertain. Germline V lookup: CDR1 MNHEY, CDR2 SVGAGI. This CDR3 region has 15 residues. The V gene lost 6 bases and the J gene lost 2 bases, with 14 bases spanning the gap.

The V gene is TRBV5-4, the J gene TRBJ2-1; a possible D gene is TRBD2 (6 bases). The germline V gene encodes CDR1 SGHNT and CDR2 YYREEE (reference sequence). The CDR3 loop spans 17 amino acids. V was pared by 4 bases and J by 9 bases, with 26 bases between. The CDR3 reads CASSRDGGGVPGLEQFF. The CDR3 bases are TGTGCCAGCAGCAGGGACGGGGGTGGCGTTCCAGGGCTTGAGCAGTTCTTC.

The chain recombines TRBV11-3 with TRBJ2-7; 11 positions agree with TRBD2. V lost 5 bases to trimming and J lost 7 bases; unmatched junction nucleotides: 13. Germline V lookup: CDR1 SGHNT, CDR2 YENEEA. The CDR3 covers 16 residues. CDR3 nucleotide sequence: TGTGCCAGCAGCGGTTATAGCGGGAGGGCCTTGGGGGAGCAGTACTTC. Translation gives CASSGYSGRALGEQYF.

The chain has TRBV7-8 and TRBJ1-2, with 7 positions matching TRBD1. Germline V gene sequence: CDR1 SGHVS, CDR2 FQNEAQ. V trimming: 4 bases; J trimming: 4 bases; junction bases outside the gene matches: 9. This CDR3 is 15 amino acids long. CDR3 in DNA: TGTGCCAGCAGCTCCGACAGGGCAGGGTTCTATGGCTACACCTTC. Translated: CASSSDRAGFYGYTF.

This clone showed up just a few times. The chain links TRBV5-6 to TRBJ2-7; TRBD2 might be the D (6 bases). Germline lookup yields CDR1 SGHDT and CDR2 YYEEEE. Deletions cut 4 bases from V and 1 base from J, with 9 bases between. This CDR3 contains 13 residues. The CDR3 sequence is CASSPGLSYEQYF. The CDR3 nucleotides are TGTGCCAGCAGCCCGGGACTTTCCTACGAGCAGTACTTC.

The V and J genes are TRBV28 and TRBJ1-1; a possible D gene is TRBD1 (6 bases). The CDR3 contains 13 residues. Deletions cut 8 bases from V and 4 bases from J, with 14 bases between. Germline V CDR1 and CDR2: MDHEN, SYDVKM. The CDR3 DNA follows: TGTGCCAGCCGCGGGGGGGCCGGCACTGAAGCTTTCTTT. Translated, it gives CASRGGAGTEAFF.

The chain has TRBV7-9 and TRBJ2-3; 12 bases match TRBD2. The J segment lost 4 bases and the V segment lost 5 bases, leaving 7 bases of the junction unmatched. Germline V CDR1 and CDR2: SEHNR, FQNEAQ (reference sequence). The CDR3 runs 16 residues. CDR3 sequence (DNA): TGTGCCAGCAGCCGACAAGGACTAGCGGGGCCAGATACGCAGTATTTT. Encoded protein: CASSRQGLAGPDTQYF.

The chain carries TRBV7-9 and TRBJ2-3; 12 bases fit TRBD2. This CDR3 spans 16 amino acids. The V gene's germline CDR1 is SEHNR and CDR2 FQNEAQ (reference sequence). With 2 bases clipped from V and 3 bases from J, the junction kept 3 bases outside the gene matches. The CDR3 is CASSLLAGGPTDTQYF. DNA for the CDR3: TGTGCCAGCAGCTTACTAGCGGGAGGGCCTACAGATACGCAGTATTTT.